Listed below are T cell receptor beta chains from one sample, sequenced in a study of blood T cell repertoires in COVID-19. The data were produced by immunoSEQ multiplex PCR, yet TCRdb's version contains in-frame clones alone and is incomplete. The table has 250,000 to 350,000 clones, about 85% seen once. The sequenced sample was PBMCs or T cells enriched from blood (not recorded which). Receptors originate from a woman in her twenties or thirties who had recovered from COVID-19. CDR3s include the opening cysteine and the closing phenylalanine or tryptophan. D genes are given only for firm matches. Clone size is given for some rows only: seen once, a few or many times, or a class if the clone is expanded.

clone size	V gene	D gene	J gene	CDR3 DNA	CDR3 protein
-	TRBV7-2	-	TRBJ1-4	TGTGCCAGCAGCTTCAGGCGTGTGGCAGGTAGTGAAAAACTGTTTTTT	CASSFRRVAGSEKLFF
-	TRBV7-9	-	TRBJ2-7	TGTGCCAGCAGCCGGGATTCTCACTACGAGCAGTACTTC	CASSRDSHYEQYF
-	TRBV5-1	TRBD1	TRBJ2-2	TGCGCCAGCAGCCAGAATCTACAGGGGTACTCGAACACCGGGGAGCTGTTTTTT	CASSQNLQGYSNTGELFF
-	TRBV14	-	TRBJ1-5	TGTGCCAGCAGTTTAGGGGTTGGTCAGCCCCAGCATTTT	CASSLGVGQPQHF
-	TRBV7-3	TRBD2	TRBJ2-7	TGTGCCAGCAGCCCGGCCGGGACTAGTAACGAGCAGTACTTC	CASSPAGTSNEQYF
-	TRBV6-4	TRBD2	TRBJ2-1	TGTGCCAGCAGCCCCGGGGGGTACAATGAGCAGTTCTTC	CASSPGGYNEQFF
-	TRBV5-1	-	TRBJ2-2	TGCGCCAGCCAGGGGCCAGGGGTCACCGGGGAGCTGTTTTTT	CASQGPGVTGELFF
-	TRBV10-1	-	TRBJ1-1	TGCGCCAGCAGTGTAAGCGCGACAGGCAACACTGAAGCTTTCTTT	CASSVSATGNTEAFF
-	TRBV3-1/TRBV3-2	-	TRBJ1-2	TGTGCCAGCAGCCAGCCCGACACCTACCCCTATGGCTACACCTTC	CASSQPDTYPYGYTF
once	TRBV3-1/TRBV3-2	-	TRBJ2-2	TGTGCCAGCAGCCAAGGCATCCCCACCGGGACTCTCATCTCAACCGGGGAGCTGTTTTTT	CASSQGIPTGTLISTGELFF
-	TRBV24-1	-	TRBJ2-2	TGTGCCACCATGGACAGTAACACCGGGGAGCTGTTTTTT	CATMDSNTGELFF
-	TRBV19	-	TRBJ2-7	TGTGCCAGTAGTAATGGAGGACAGAGTTCCTACGAGCAGTACTTC	CASSNGGQSSYEQYF
-	TRBV4-1	TRBD1	TRBJ1-1	TGCGCCAGCAGCCTAGGACAGGGGGCCCTGAACACTGAAGCTTTCTTT	CASSLGQGALNTEAFF
-	TRBV9	-	TRBJ2-6	TGTGCCAGCAGCCCTCTCCCCGTTTCGTTCCCGGGGGCCAACGTCCTGACTTTC	CASSPLPVSFPGANVLTF
-	TRBV6-1	-	TRBJ1-3	TGTGCCAGCAGTGAAGGGAGCTGGGGAAACACCATATATTTT	CASSEGSWGNTIYF
-	TRBV19	-	TRBJ1-5	TGTGCCAGTAGTATACCCCCAGGGAGGTATAGCAATCAGCCCCAGCATTTT	CASSIPPGRYSNQPQHF
-	TRBV12-5	TRBD1	TRBJ2-5	TGTGCTAGTGGCCACCGGGACAGGGGGTTCCAAGAGACCCAGTACTTC	CASGHRDRGFQETQYF
-	TRBV29-1	TRBD2	TRBJ2-7	TGCAGCGCTCGGAACACCCGGGGGGGGCAGTACTTC	CSARNTRGGQYF
-	TRBV9	-	TRBJ1-2	TGTGCCAGCAGCGTAGCCCGCAGGGCTGGCTACACCTTC	CASSVARRAGYTF
-	TRBV4-3	-	TRBJ2-1	TGCGCCAGCAGCCAAGATCCCGTCAGGGCAAATGAGCAGTTCTTC	CASSQDPVRANEQFF
-	TRBV13	-	TRBJ1-2	TGTGCCAGCAGCCGCGGGGGAGGCTATGGCTACACCTTC	CASSRGGGYGYTF
-	TRBV30	-	TRBJ1-5	TGTGCCTGGAGTGGCGGGGCCGATCAGCCCCAGCATTTT	CAWSGGADQPQHF
-	TRBV9	-	TRBJ1-1	TGTGCCAGCAGCGTAGATGTCTCAGGAAGACCTGAAGCTTTCTTT	CASSVDVSGRPEAFF
-	TRBV15	-	TRBJ1-2	TGTGCCACCAGCAGAGACAGCTATGGCTACACCTTC	CATSRDSYGYTF
-	TRBV30	TRBD1	TRBJ1-2	TGTGCCTGGAGCGTGGGGACAGGGGTTGGCTATGGCTACACCTTC	CAWSVGTGVGYGYTF
-	TRBV27	TRBD1	TRBJ1-6	TGTGCCAGCAGTCACCGACAGGGGAGGGGTTCACCCCTCCACTTT	CASSHRQGRGSPLHF
once	TRBV11-3	-	TRBJ2-1	TGTGCCAGCAGCTTAGGGCGGGCAAACAATGAGCAGTTCTTC	CASSLGRANNEQFF
few	TRBV19	TRBD1	TRBJ1-4	TGTGCCAGTAGTATTCTCGGGACAGCAAGGTCAACTAATGAAAAACTGTTTTTT	CASSILGTARSTNEKLFF
-	TRBV6-5	-	TRBJ1-3	TGTGCCAGCAGGGTTGGCGGAAACACCATATATTTT	CASRVGGNTIYF
-	TRBV6-2/TRBV6-3	-	TRBJ2-2	TGTGCCAGCAGTAACTCCGGGAGACCCGATACCGGGGAGCTGTTTTTT	CASSNSGRPDTGELFF
-	TRBV9	-	TRBJ1-2	TGTGCCAGCAGCGCAAAGCAGGGAGGTCCCTATGGCTACACCTTC	CASSAKQGGPYGYTF
-	TRBV4-3	-	TRBJ2-2	TGCGCCAGCAGCCAAGATCATCTGGCTACCGGGGAGCTGTTTTTT	CASSQDHLATGELFF
-	TRBV25-1	-	TRBJ1-2	TGTGCCAGCAGTGAATTCGGGGTAAATAACTATGGCTACACCTTC	CASSEFGVNNYGYTF
-	TRBV3-1/TRBV3-2	-	TRBJ2-3	TGTGCCAGCAGCCAAGATAGCCGGGGTACGCAGTATTTT	CASSQDSRGTQYF
-	TRBV12-5	-	TRBJ2-3	TGTGCTAGTGGTTTGGCCAGTAGCACAGATACGCAGTATTTT	CASGLASSTDTQYF
-	TRBV6-1	-	TRBJ1-6	TGTGCCAGCAGTGAAGCGCTTTTCGGCGGTTCCTCCTATAATTCACCCCTCCACTTT	CASSEALFGGSSYNSPLHF
-	TRBV6-6	-	TRBJ2-2	TGTGCCAGCAGCCATTTTGCCGGGGAGCTGTTTTTT	CASSHFAGELFF
-	TRBV19	-	TRBJ2-7	TGTGCCAGTAGTATCAACTGGTCCTACGAGCAGTACTTC	CASSINWSYEQYF
-	TRBV6-5	-	TRBJ1-2	TGTGCCAGCAGTTACTTAACAGGGTTTCATGGCTACACCTTC	CASSYLTGFHGYTF
-	TRBV19	TRBD1	TRBJ1-6	TGTGCCAGTAGGATGGGACAGCCCTCCGGAACTTCACCCCTCCACTTT	CASRMGQPSGTSPLHF
once	TRBV7-3	TRBD2	TRBJ2-1	TGTGCCAGCGGTGGCAGAGCGGGGACCTACAATGAGCAGTTCTTC	CASGGRAGTYNEQFF
-	TRBV7-9	TRBD2	TRBJ2-3	TGTGCCAGCAGCCGTACTAGCGGGGGAGGTGGCACAGATACGCAGTATTTT	CASSRTSGGGGTDTQYF
-	TRBV10-3	-	TRBJ1-1	TGTGCCATCGGAGGGGGGGACAACACTGAAGCTTTCTTT	CAIGGGDNTEAFF
-	TRBV12-3/TRBV12-4	-	TRBJ1-2	TGTGCCAGCAGATCAAGGGGGAACTATGGCTACACCTTC	CASRSRGNYGYTF
-	TRBV27	TRBD1	TRBJ2-1	TGTGCCAGCAGTCCGGGACAGGGGGCCCCCTACAATGAGCAGTTCTTC	CASSPGQGAPYNEQFF
-	TRBV10-3	-	TRBJ2-2	TGTGCCATCAGTGTTGCGGCGGGCGGGGAGCTGTTTTTT	CAISVAAGGELFF
-	TRBV4-2	-	TRBJ2-6	TGTGCCAGCAGCCAAGGAGGGGAGGCCGGGGCCAACGTCCTGACTTTC	CASSQGGEAGANVLTF
once	TRBV30	TRBD1	TRBJ1-1	TGTGCCTGGAGGTGGACAGGAGGGTCCGCTGAAGCTTTCTTT	CAWRWTGGSAEAFF
-	TRBV7-2	TRBD1	TRBJ1-1	TGTGCCAGCAGCTTAACCGCCGGGACAGGGGGCACTGAAGCTTTCTTT	CASSLTAGTGGTEAFF
once	TRBV3-1/TRBV3-2	TRBD2	TRBJ2-1	TGTGCCAGCAGCTCAATAGCGGGGGGGCCGGATGAGCAGTTCTTC	CASSSIAGGPDEQFF
-	TRBV5-5	TRBD1	TRBJ1-2	TGTGCCAGCAGCGGGATACAGGGGGCGTATGGCTACACCTTC	CASSGIQGAYGYTF
many	TRBV27	-	TRBJ1-1	TGTGCCAGCAGTCATTATCAGGGGTGGGACACTGAAGCTTTCTTT	CASSHYQGWDTEAFF
few	TRBV5-1	TRBD1	TRBJ2-5	TGCGCCAGCAGCTTGACAGGGGATCGCCAAGAGACCCAGTACTTC	CASSLTGDRQETQYF